This T cell receptor (beta chain) was recovered during a study of T-cell memory formation after mild COVID-19. Study-wide background: TCR clusters were mostly donor specific.

Germline V gene lookup returns CDR1 MNHNY and CDR2 SVGAGI (reference sequence). This CDR3 contains 16 residues. The ends were cut back, 2 bases at V and 2 bases at J, with 14 bases in the middle. Study observations and caveats: Of the contracting clones, CD4+ ones lay mainly in CM and EM, and CD8+ ones in EMRA. Pre-infection memory carried some responding clones, suggesting that cross-reactive memory joined.

TCRdb called the 5' RACE reads again in MiXCR, with one record for every CDR3 protein. Of roughly 300,000 distinct CDR3 sequences listed, roughly 13% are singletons. In its sample, this clonotype was seen many times. Its target is not known. The chain carries TRBV6-6 and TRBJ2-3; weak D call: TRBD2 (6 bases). Specimen: PBMCs or a T cell subset sorted from them (not recorded which). This receptor was obtained from a man aged 18 to 29 who had mild COVID-19 (a few samples of this study predate the infection). Cell type and time point are not known. CDR3 residues: CASSYGEDPHTDTQYF. In DNA, the CDR3 is TGTGCCAGCAGTTACGGGGAGGATCCCCACACAGATACGCAGTATTTT.